These 28 T cell receptor beta chains share one sample of origin, sequenced in a study of beta chain features in type 1 diabetes. For these TCRs, the target antigens are not known. Study findings and constraints: TCRB CDR3s from Type 1 diabetes patients were moderately but significantly shorter in all four CD4+ subsets.

Investigators reverse transcribed all isolated RNA, so they sequenced expressed TCRB transcripts. TCRdb keeps only in-frame clones here, not all; method: immunoSEQ multiplex PCR. The sample carries fewer than 300,000 clones, roughly 22% recorded once. The sample taken for sequencing was naive CD4+ T cells from blood. The receptors were gathered from a woman aged 40 to 50 with type 1 diabetes.

This clone showed up just a few times. The genes are TRBV25-1 and TRBJ2-7; tentative D call: TRBD1 (5 bases). V shed 6 bases and J shed 6 bases, with 6 bases lying between them. Germline V CDR1 and CDR2: MGHDK, SYGVNS. This CDR3 is built from 10 residues. For the CDR3, the DNA is TGTGCCAGCAGAGGGGTCGAGCAGTACTTC. Translating gives CASRGVEQYF.

This clone was counted only a few times. The chain uses TRBV9 and TRBJ2-1; D not resolved. The germline gives CDR1 SGDLS, CDR2 YYNGEE. The ends were cut back, 2 bases at V and 3 bases at J, with 6 bases in the middle. CDR3 length: 13 amino acids. CDR3 in DNA: TGTGCCAGCAGCGTCCGGGTCTACAATGAGCAGTTCTTC. It encodes CASSVRVYNEQFF.

This clone has only a few counts. V gene TRBV15 combines with J gene TRBJ2-1, with TRBD1 matching over 7 bases. CDR3 length: 15 amino acids. V gave up 5 bases and J gave up 6 bases; unmatched junction bases: 10. Germline CDR1 is LNHNV and CDR2 is YYDKDF (reference sequence). The CDR3: CATSLRGGGSNEQFF. In nucleotides, the CDR3 is TGTGCCACCAGCCTAAGAGGGGGCGGTAGCAATGAGCAGTTCTTC.

This chain joins TRBV19 and TRBJ2-5, with TRBD2 matching over 13 bases. After removal of 6 bases from V and 5 bases from J, the junction contained 3 bases not matched to a gene. The CDR3 is made up of 14 amino acids. Per the germline V gene, CDR1 is LNHDA and CDR2 is SQIVND (reference sequence). The CDR3 nucleotides read TGTGCCAGTAGGACTAGCGGGGGGTCGGAGACCCAGTACTTC. Translation: CASRTSGGSETQYF.

Written as DNA, the CDR3 is TGTGCCATCAGTGAGGAAGGACAGGGAGCTTTCTTT. Residues: CAISEEGQGAFF. The gene calls are TRBV10-3 and TRBJ1-1, with 8 bases aligning to TRBD1. V dropped 2 bases and J dropped 10; count of bases not matched to a gene: 3. CDR3 size: 12 residues. The germline gives CDR1 ENHRY, CDR2 SYGVKD.

The CDR3 is CASSQQGATQETQYF. CDR3 DNA: TGTGCCAGCAGCCAACAGGGGGCCACCCAAGAGACCCAGTACTTC. The genes are TRBV4-2 and TRBJ2-5, with 8 nucleotides matching TRBD1. From germline, CDR1 is LGHNA and CDR2 YNFKEQ. V shed 2 bases, J shed 1 base, and the junction held 3 bases outside the gene matches. The length of the CDR3 is 15 residues.

The V and J genes are TRBV5-8 and TRBJ2-1, with TRBD1 identical over 10 bases. The junction had 4 bases not matched to a gene; V was cut back by 1 base and J by 9 bases. This CDR3 comprises 14 residues. The germline CDR1 and CDR2 sequences are SGHTS and YDEGEE. In DNA, the CDR3 is TGTGCCAGCAGCTTGACAGGGACAGGGGCTGAGCAGTTCTTC. Protein sequence: CASSLTGTGAEQFF.

The chain links TRBV28 to TRBJ1-1, with TRBD1 matching 8 bases. The trim removed 11 bases at V and 4 bases at J, leaving 15 bases unmatched. This CDR3 region has 15 residues. CDR1 and CDR2 (germline): MDHEN, SYDVKM. The CDR3 is CAYEAGGVKTTEAFF. The CDR3 DNA follows: TGTGCCTATGAGGCAGGGGGCGTCAAGACCACTGAAGCTTTCTTT.

Here the CDR3 reads CASSLSLRTAYTEAFF. The CDR3 DNA reads as TGTGCCAGCAGCTTAAGCTTAAGGACAGCATACACTGAAGCTTTCTTT. The rearrangement uses TRBV11-2 and TRBJ1-1; D may be TRBD1 (6 bases). The CDR3 extends over 16 amino acids. The germline gives CDR1 SGHAT, CDR2 FQNNGV. V dropped 2 bases and J dropped 3 bases, with 16 bases sitting between them.

The rearrangement uses TRBV9 and TRBJ2-2; tentatively, D is TRBD1 (5 bases). Trimming pared 3 bases from V and 7 bases from J, leaving 16 bases between. The CDR3 sequence is 15 residues long. Germline CDR1 and CDR2: SGDLS and YYNGEE. In nucleotides, the CDR3 is TGTGCCAGCAGCGAGCTGCAGGGTGGCATCGGGGAGCTGTTTTTT. This encodes CASSELQGGIGELFF. The full variable domain, its missing parts supplied by reference TRBV9 and TRBJ2-2, is DSGVTQTPKHLITATGQRVTLRCSPRSGDLSVYWYQQSLDQGLQFLIQYYNGEERAKGNILERFSAQQFPDLHSELNLSSLELGDSALYFCASSELQGGIGELFFGEGSRLTVL.

The gene calls are TRBV2 and TRBJ1-3, with no clear D. The V end lost 8 bases, the J end lost 0 bases, and 5 bases lay between the germline ends. Germline-derived CDR1 and CDR2 are SNHLY and FYNNEI. The CDR3 sequence is 12 residues long. The CDR3 loop reads CASEGSGNTIYF. The CDR3 bases are TGTGCCAGCGAGGGCTCTGGAAACACCATATATTTT.

This clone was counted only a few times. The chain uses TRBV13 and TRBJ2-5; a weak D match, TRBD1 (5 bases). Trimming pared 4 bases from V and 0 bases from J, leaving 9 bases between. The CDR3 sequence is 14 residues long. CDR1 is PRHDT, CDR2 FYEKMQ, per germline (reference sequence). The DNA of the CDR3 is TGTGCCAGCAGCTGGCGCAGGGACCAAGAGACCCAGTACTTC. It translates to CASSWRRDQETQYF.

This clone was observed a handful of times. The chain combines TRBV7-2 with TRBJ2-7; 7 nucleotides agree with TRBD1. Trimming at V came to 5 bases and at J to 2 bases, leaving 12 bases not matched to a gene. This CDR3 region has 16 residues. Looked up from germline, CDR1 is SGHTA and CDR2 is FQGNSA. Written as DNA, the CDR3 is TGTGCCAGCAGCACAGAGGGGGCAGGGTGGACCTACGAGCAGTACTTC. The encoded protein is CASSTEGAGWTYEQYF.

The gene calls are TRBV6-5 and TRBJ1-2; maybe TRBD1 (5 bases). This CDR3 spans 15 amino acids. Trimming took off 6 bases at V and 8 bases at J, with 22 bases between the two ends. Per the germline V gene, CDR1 is MNHEY and CDR2 is SVGAGI. This chain's CDR3 is CASSRTPWGSEGYTF. For the CDR3, the DNA is TGTGCCAGCAGCCGTACTCCCTGGGGCTCGGAAGGCTACACCTTC.

This clone was found a few times. This rearrangement joins TRBV4-2 to TRBJ1-4; D is perhaps TRBD1 (6 bases). The CDR3 extends over 15 amino acids. Germline values: CDR1 LGHNA, CDR2 YNFKEQ. V was pared by 4 bases and J by 12 bases, with 21 bases between. The DNA for the CDR3 is TGTGCCAGCAGCCTGGGATCAGGGGTGTTGGGAGAACTGTTTTTT. Its protein is CASSLGSGVLGELFF.

This clone was seen more than once but under ten times. The chain combines TRBV4-2 with TRBJ1-5; 10 bases agree with TRBD1. CDR3 length equals 20 residues. Per germline, CDR1 LGHNA and CDR2 YNFKEQ. V lost 1 base, J lost 2 bases, and 14 bases stayed unmatched. The CDR3 region has the DNA TGTGCCAGCAGCCAAGGGAAGTTGACAGGGGGCGCCCCGGGCAATCAGCCCCAGCATTTT. Encoded protein: CASSQGKLTGGAPGNQPQHF.

The chain has TRBV6-6 and TRBJ1-2; D may be TRBD1 (5 bases). V was trimmed by 5 bases and J by 2 bases, leaving 9 bases between them. The CDR3 totals 13 residues. Germline lookup yields CDR1 MNHNY and CDR2 SVGAGI (reference sequence). The CDR3 spells CASSDQGNYGYTF. CDR3 nucleotides: TGTGCCAGCAGTGATCAGGGCAACTATGGCTACACCTTC.

The chain has TRBV30 and TRBJ1-1; TRBD1 might be the D (5 bases). This CDR3 has 14 amino acids. Germline lookup yields CDR1 GTSNPN and CDR2 SVGIG (reference sequence). The V end was cut by 0 bases, the J end by 5 bases, with 13 bases between. The CDR3 loop is CAWSVGQGGTEAFF. The CDR3 DNA reads as TGTGCCTGGAGTGTCGGCCAGGGAGGTACTGAAGCTTTCTTT. Together with reference TRBV30 and TRBJ1-1, the CDR3 gives the full variable domain: SQTIHQWPATLVQPVGSPLSLECTVEGTSNPNLYWYRQAAGRGLQLLFYSVGIGQISSEVPQNLSASRPQDRQFILSSKKLLLSDSGFYLCAWSVGQGGTEAFFGQGTRLTVV.

The chain links TRBV4-2 to TRBJ2-3, with 7 bases that match TRBD2. CDR3 size: 16 residues. Germline V CDR1 and CDR2: LGHNA, YNFKEQ. With V trimmed by 0 bases and J by 2 bases, 5 bases remained unmatched. The CDR3 is CASSQDPSGVTDTQYF. CDR3 nucleotide sequence: TGTGCCAGCAGCCAAGATCCCAGCGGGGTCACAGATACGCAGTATTTT.

This clone was counted a few times. This chain joins TRBV9 and TRBJ2-5; 8 bases fit TRBD1. The CDR3 extends over 11 amino acids. The V segment lost 4 bases and the J segment 7 bases; nucleotides outside the gene matches: 0. From germline, CDR1 is SGDLS and CDR2 YYNGEE. The chain's CDR3 is CASSTGGTQYF. For the CDR3, the DNA is TGTGCCAGCAGCACAGGGGGGACCCAGTACTTC.

This clone was picked up a small number of times. The rearrangement uses TRBV30 and TRBJ2-1; TRBD2 matches at 8 bases. The length of the CDR3 is 12 residues. V was clipped by 5 bases and J by 8 bases; unmatched bases: 5. Germline V lookup: CDR1 GTSNPN, CDR2 SVGIG (reference sequence). The CDR3 protein is CAWGGLADEQFF. Written as DNA, the CDR3 is TGTGCCTGGGGTGGACTAGCAGATGAGCAGTTCTTC.

The chain employs TRBV30 and TRBJ2-6, with 8 bases identical to TRBD1. The germline CDR1 and CDR2 sequences are GTSNPN and SVGIG (reference sequence). The CDR3 totals 17 residues. Trimming at V came to 6 bases and at J to 0 bases, leaving 10 bases not matched to a gene. The CDR3 bases are TGTGCCTGTCCCGGACAGGGACCACTCTCTGGGGCCAACGTCCTGACTTTC. Translation: CACPGQGPLSGANVLTF.

V gene TRBV29-1 combines with J gene TRBJ1-1, with a possible D match to TRBD1 (6 bases). The CDR3 is 16 residues long. Trimming left V 0 bases short and J 4 bases short, with 18 bases between. Germline lookup yields CDR1 SQVTM and CDR2 ANQGSEA. CDR3 in DNA: TGCAGCGTTGAAGATGTCGGACAGCTAGGGATCACTGAAGCTTTCTTT. It encodes CSVEDVGQLGITEAFF.

This clone showed up just a few times. This chain joins TRBV5-4 and TRBJ1-6; perhaps TRBD1 as D (6 bases). In germline, CDR1 is SGHNT, CDR2 YYREEE (reference sequence). This CDR3 spans 13 amino acids. Trimming cost V 6 bases and J 7 bases, with 11 bases left between them. The CDR3 DNA reads TGTGCCAGCACCCCGAGGGGGAATTCACCCCTCCACTTT. Amino acids: CASTPRGNSPLHF.

This sequence joins TRBV9 and TRBJ1-3, with D hard to call. The germline V and J ends were trimmed by 3 bases and 0 bases, with 7 bases remaining between them. The length of the CDR3 is 14 residues. Per the germline V gene, CDR1 is SGDLS and CDR2 is YYNGEE. The CDR3 sequence: CASSGSYSGNTIYF. CDR3 nucleotides: TGTGCCAGCAGCGGGTCCTACTCTGGAAACACCATATATTTT.

The sample holds a few counts of this clone. The chain joins TRBV7-9 to TRBJ2-5; D might be TRBD1 (5 bases). Germline CDR1 and CDR2: SEHNR and FQNEAQ (reference sequence). Trimming took 5 bases from V and 1 from J, leaving 14 bases between them. The CDR3 is 15 residues long. This chain's CDR3 is CASSTVGAGQETQYF. The CDR3 region has the DNA TGTGCCAGCAGCACCGTTGGGGCAGGCCAAGAGACCCAGTACTTC.

This clone was counted only a few times. This sequence joins TRBV4-3 and TRBJ2-2, with 7 bases matching TRBD2. Germline CDR1 is LGHNA and CDR2 is YSLEER. With 0 bases clipped from V and 5 bases from J, the junction kept 6 bases outside the gene matches. This CDR3 comprises 16 residues. The CDR3 DNA is TGCGCCAGCAGCCAAGAGATAGGCGGGAGAACCGGGGAGCTGTTTTTT. Encoded protein: CASSQEIGGRTGELFF.

The genes are TRBV2 and TRBJ2-7; tentative D call: TRBD2 (7 bases). Trimming pared 4 bases from V and 4 bases from J, leaving 17 bases between. The CDR3 length is 15 residues. Germline lookup yields CDR1 SNHLY and CDR2 FYNNEI. CDR3 residues: CASSAGGATGYEQYF. The DNA of the CDR3 is TGTGCCAGCAGTGCGGGGGGCGCGACCGGATACGAGCAGTACTTC.